These 2 T cell receptor beta chains were all obtained from the same sample, sequenced in a study of shared clonotypes between healthy human individuals. Sequenced by immunoSEQ multiplex PCR; TCRdb stores in-frame clones only, minus some. The sample contains about 2.4 million clones, 90% to 95% of which appear only once. Material: naive CD4+ T cells from PBMCs. Subset denoted: CD45RA+ positively selected. The receptors stem from a man aged 18 to 29 in good health. Some clones in this sample may be carry-over from other donors' samples.

This clone was found once. The CDR3 reads CATHGDYLPNNEQFF. The DNA of the CDR3 is TGTGCCACCCACGGGGACTACCTGCCTAACAATGAGCAGTTCTTC. V is TRBV7-9 and J is TRBJ2-1; 7 positions agree with TRBD2. Germline values: CDR1 SEHNR, CDR2 FQNEAQ (reference sequence). The J segment lost 5 bases and the V segment lost 10 bases, leaving 14 bases of the junction unmatched. This CDR3 has 15 residues.

The V gene is TRBV5-4, the J gene TRBJ2-3; TRBD2 matches at 10 bases. Trimming at V came to 2 bases and at J to 0 bases, leaving 6 bases not matched to a gene. The CDR3 spans 17 residues. CDR1 and CDR2 (germline): SGHNT, YYREEE (reference sequence). The chain's CDR3 is CASSFGSSGRSTDTQYF. The CDR3 bases are TGTGCCAGCAGCTTTGGTTCTAGCGGGAGAAGCACAGATACGCAGTATTTT.